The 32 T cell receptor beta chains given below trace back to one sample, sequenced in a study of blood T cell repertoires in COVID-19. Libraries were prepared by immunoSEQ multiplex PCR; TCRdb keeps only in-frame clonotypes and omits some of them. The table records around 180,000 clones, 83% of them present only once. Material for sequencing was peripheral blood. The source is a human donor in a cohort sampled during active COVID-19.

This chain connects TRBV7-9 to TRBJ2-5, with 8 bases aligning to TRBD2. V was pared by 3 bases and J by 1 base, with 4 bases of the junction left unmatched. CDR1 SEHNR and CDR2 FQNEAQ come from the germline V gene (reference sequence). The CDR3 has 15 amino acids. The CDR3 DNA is TGTGCCAGCAGCTTCAGCGGGGGCCTCCAAGAGACCCAGTACTTC. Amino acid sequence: CASSFSGGLQETQYF.

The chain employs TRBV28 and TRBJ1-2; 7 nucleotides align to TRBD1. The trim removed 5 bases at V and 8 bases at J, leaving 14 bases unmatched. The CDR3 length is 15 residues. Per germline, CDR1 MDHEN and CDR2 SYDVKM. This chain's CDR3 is CASSPPSRDRAGYTF. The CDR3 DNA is TGTGCCAGCAGTCCCCCATCCCGGGACAGAGCGGGCTACACCTTC.

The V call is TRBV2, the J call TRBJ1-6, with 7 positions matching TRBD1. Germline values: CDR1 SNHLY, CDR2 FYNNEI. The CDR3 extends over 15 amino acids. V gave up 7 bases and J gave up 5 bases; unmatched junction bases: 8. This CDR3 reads CASKMPGTDNSPLHF. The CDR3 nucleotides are TGTGCCAGCAAGATGCCCGGGACAGATAATTCACCCCTCCACTTT.

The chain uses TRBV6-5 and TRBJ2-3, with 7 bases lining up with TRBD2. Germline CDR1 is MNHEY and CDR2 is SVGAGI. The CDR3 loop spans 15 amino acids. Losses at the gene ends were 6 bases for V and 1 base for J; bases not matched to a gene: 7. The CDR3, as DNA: TGTGCCAGCAGCGATGGGAGCGGGGGCACAGATACGCAGTATTTT. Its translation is CASSDGSGGTDTQYF.

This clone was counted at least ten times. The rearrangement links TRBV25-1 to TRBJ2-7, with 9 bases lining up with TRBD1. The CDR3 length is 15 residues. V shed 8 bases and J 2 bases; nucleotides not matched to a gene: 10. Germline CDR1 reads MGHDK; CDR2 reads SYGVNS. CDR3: CASSSPGQGPYEQYF. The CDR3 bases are TGTGCCAGCTCCTCACCTGGACAGGGGCCCTACGAGCAGTACTTC.

CDR3 residues: CASSLVSRGETQYF. The CDR3 DNA reads TGTGCCAGCAGCTTAGTGAGCAGGGGAGAGACCCAGTACTTC. The chain combines TRBV7-9 with TRBJ2-5; tentatively, D is TRBD1 (6 bases). The germline V gene encodes CDR1 SEHNR and CDR2 FQNEAQ (reference sequence). The CDR3 totals 14 residues. Trimming removed 1 base at V and 4 bases at J, with 10 bases between. Using reference TRBV7-9 and TRBJ2-5 for the parts outside the CDR3, the full variable domain is DTGVSQNPRHKITKRGQNVTFRCDPISEHNRLYWYRQTLGQGPEFLTYFQNEAQLEKSRLLSDRFSAERPKGSFSTLEIQRTEQGDSAMYLCASSLVSRGETQYFGPGTRLLVL.

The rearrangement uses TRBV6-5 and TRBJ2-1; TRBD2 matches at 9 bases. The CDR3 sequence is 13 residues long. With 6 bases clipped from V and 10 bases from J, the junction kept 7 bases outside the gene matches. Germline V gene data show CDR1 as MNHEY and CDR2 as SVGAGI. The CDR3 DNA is TGTGCCAGCAGGGGGACTAGCCCTTGGGAGCAGTTCTTC. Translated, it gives CASRGTSPWEQFF.

CDR3 sequence: CASNRGPYNEQFF. The CDR3 bases are TGTGCCAGCAATAGGGGGCCTTACAATGAGCAGTTCTTC. V is TRBV6-5 and J is TRBJ2-1; 7 bases match TRBD1. V was pared by 7 bases and J by 4 bases, with 4 bases of the junction left unmatched. CDR3 length equals 13 residues. Germline V gene lookup returns CDR1 MNHEY and CDR2 SVGAGI.

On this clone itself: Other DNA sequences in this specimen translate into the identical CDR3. The CDR3 sequence: CASRPLTGNTEAFF. The CDR3, as DNA: TGTGCCAGCAGACCCTTGACGGGGAATACTGAAGCTTTCTTT. The chain couples TRBV6-6 to TRBJ1-1, with D unresolved. Germline CDR1 MNHNY, CDR2 SVGAGI (reference sequence). The CDR3 is 14 residues long. V lost 6 bases and J 5 bases, leaving 16 bases between the germline ends.

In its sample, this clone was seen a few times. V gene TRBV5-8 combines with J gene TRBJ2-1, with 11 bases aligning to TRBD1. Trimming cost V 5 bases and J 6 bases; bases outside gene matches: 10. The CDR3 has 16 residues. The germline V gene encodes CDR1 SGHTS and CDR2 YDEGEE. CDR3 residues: CASRSTDRGPGNEQFF. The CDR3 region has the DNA TGTGCCAGCAGGAGTACGGACAGGGGGCCGGGCAATGAGCAGTTCTTC.

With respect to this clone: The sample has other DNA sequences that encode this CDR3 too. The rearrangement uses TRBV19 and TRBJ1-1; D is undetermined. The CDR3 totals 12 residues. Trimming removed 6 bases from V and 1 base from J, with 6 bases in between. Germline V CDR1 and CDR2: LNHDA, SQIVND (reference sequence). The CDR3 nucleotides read TGTGCCAGTAGAGGAGCGAACACTGAAGCTTTCTTT. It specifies CASRGANTEAFF.

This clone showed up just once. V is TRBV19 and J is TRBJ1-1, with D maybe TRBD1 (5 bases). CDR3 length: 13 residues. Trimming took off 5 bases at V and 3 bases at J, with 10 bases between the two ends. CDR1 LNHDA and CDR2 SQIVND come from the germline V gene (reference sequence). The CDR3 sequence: CASSVKGDTEAFF. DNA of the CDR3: TGTGCCAGTAGTGTTAAAGGGGACACTGAAGCTTTCTTT.

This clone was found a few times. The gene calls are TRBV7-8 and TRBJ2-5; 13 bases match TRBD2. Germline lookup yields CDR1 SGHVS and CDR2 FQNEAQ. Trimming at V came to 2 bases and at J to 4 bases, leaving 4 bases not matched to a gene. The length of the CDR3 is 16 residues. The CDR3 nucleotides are TGTGCCAGCAGCTTAACTAGCGGGGGGGGGTTAGAGACCCAGTACTTC. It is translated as CASSLTSGGGLETQYF.

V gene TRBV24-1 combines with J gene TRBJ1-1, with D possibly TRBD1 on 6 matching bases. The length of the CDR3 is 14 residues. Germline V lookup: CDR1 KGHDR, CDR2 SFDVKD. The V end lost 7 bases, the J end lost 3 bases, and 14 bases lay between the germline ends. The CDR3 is CATREQGKDTEAFF. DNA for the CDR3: TGTGCCACCAGGGAACAGGGTAAGGACACTGAAGCTTTCTTT.

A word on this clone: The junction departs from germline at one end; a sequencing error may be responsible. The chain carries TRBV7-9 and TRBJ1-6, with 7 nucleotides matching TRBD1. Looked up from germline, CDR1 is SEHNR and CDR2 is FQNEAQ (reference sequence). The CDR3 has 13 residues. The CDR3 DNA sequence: TGTGCCAGCAGCTTAAGTCAAGGGACAGTATACGCTTTT. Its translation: CASSLSQGTVYAF.

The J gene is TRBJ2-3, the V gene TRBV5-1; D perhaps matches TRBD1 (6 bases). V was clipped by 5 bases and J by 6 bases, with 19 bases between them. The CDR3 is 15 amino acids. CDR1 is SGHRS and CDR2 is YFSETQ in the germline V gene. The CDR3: CASRTPQGFRDTQYF. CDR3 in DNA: TGCGCCAGCAGAACTCCGCAGGGGTTTAGGGATACGCAGTATTTT.

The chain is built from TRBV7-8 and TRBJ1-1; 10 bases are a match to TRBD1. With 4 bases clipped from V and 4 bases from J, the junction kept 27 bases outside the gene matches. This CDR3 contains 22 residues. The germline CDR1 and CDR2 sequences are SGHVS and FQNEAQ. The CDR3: CASSSPTDITDRGKILGTEAFF. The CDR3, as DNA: TGTGCCAGCAGCTCTCCTACTGATATAACGGACAGGGGGAAAATATTGGGCACTGAAGCTTTCTTT. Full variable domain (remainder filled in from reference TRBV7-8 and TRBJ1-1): GAGVSQSPRYKVAKRGQDVALRCDPISGHVSLFWYQQALGQGPEFLTYFQNEAQLDKSGLPSDRFFAERPEGSVSTLKIQRTQQEDSAVYLCASSSPTDITDRGKILGTEAFFGQGTRLTVV.

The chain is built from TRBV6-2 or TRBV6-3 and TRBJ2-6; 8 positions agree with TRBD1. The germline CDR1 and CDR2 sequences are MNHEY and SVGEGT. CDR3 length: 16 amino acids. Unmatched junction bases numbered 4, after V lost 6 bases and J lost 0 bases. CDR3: CASSDRGPSGANVLTF. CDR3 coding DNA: TGTGCCAGCAGCGACAGGGGCCCCTCTGGGGCCAACGTCCTGACTTTC.

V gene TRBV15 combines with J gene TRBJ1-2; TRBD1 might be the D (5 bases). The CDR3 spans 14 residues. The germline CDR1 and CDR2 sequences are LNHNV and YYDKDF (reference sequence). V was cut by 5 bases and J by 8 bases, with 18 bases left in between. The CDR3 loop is CATSGNRWARGYTF. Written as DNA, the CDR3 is TGTGCCACCAGCGGGAACAGGTGGGCCCGGGGCTACACCTTC.

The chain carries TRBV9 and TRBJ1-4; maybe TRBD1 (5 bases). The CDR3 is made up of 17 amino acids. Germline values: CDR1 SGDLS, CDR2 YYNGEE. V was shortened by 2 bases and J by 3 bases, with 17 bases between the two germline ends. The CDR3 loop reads CASSVGGRAVSNEKLFF. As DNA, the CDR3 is TGTGCCAGCAGCGTGGGTGGCAGGGCGGTCTCTAATGAAAAACTGTTTTTT.

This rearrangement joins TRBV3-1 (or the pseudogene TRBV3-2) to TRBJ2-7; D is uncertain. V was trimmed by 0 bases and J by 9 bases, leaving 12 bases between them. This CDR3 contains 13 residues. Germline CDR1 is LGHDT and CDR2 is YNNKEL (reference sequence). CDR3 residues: CASSQETAGGQYF. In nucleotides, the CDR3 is TGTGCCAGCAGCCAAGAGACTGCCGGCGGGCAGTACTTC.

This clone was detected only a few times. This chain's CDR3 is CASSLVSGQGNHEQYF. The CDR3 nucleotides read TGTGCCAGCAGCTTAGTCTCCGGACAGGGGAACCACGAGCAGTACTTC. V gene TRBV11-2 combines with J gene TRBJ2-7; 9 nucleotides align to TRBD1. The V and J ends lost 1 base and 5 bases, in that order; junction bases with no gene match: 9. This CDR3 region has 16 residues. Per germline, CDR1 SGHAT and CDR2 FQNNGV.

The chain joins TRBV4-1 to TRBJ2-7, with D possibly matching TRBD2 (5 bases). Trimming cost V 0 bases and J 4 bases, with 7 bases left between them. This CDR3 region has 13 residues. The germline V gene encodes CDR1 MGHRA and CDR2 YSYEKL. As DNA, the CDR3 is TGCGCCAGCAGCCAAGATCGGGGATACGAGCAGTACTTC. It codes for CASSQDRGYEQYF.

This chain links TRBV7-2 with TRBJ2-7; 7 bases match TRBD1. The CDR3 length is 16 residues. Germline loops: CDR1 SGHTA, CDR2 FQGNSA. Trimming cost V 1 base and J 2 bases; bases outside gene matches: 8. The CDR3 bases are TGTGCCAGCAGCTTAGTTCGGCCAGGGGGAACCTACGAGCAGTACTTC. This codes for CASSLVRPGGTYEQYF.

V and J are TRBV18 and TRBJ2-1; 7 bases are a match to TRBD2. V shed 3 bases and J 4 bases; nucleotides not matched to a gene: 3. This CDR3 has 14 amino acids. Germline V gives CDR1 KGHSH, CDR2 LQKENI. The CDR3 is CASSPLAVYNEQFF. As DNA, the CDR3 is TGTGCCAGCTCACCGCTAGCGGTATACAATGAGCAGTTCTTC.

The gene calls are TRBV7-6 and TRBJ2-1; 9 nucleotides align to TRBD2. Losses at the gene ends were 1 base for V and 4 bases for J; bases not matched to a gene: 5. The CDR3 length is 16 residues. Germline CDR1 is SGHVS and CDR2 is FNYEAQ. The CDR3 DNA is TGTGCCAGCAGCTTAGTTCTGACTAGCGGTTACAATGAGCAGTTCTTC. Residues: CASSLVLTSGYNEQFF. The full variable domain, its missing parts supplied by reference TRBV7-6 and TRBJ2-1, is GAGVSQSPRYKVTKRGQDVALRCDPISGHVSLYWYRQALGQGPEFLTYFNYEAQQDKSGLPNDRFSAERPEGSISTLTIQRTEQRDSAMYRCASSLVLTSGYNEQFFGPGTRLTVL.

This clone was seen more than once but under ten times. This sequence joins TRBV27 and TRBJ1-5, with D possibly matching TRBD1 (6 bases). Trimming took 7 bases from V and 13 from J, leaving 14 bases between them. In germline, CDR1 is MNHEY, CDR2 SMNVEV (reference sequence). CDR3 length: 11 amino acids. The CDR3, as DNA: TGTGCCAGCACCCCCAGGGGACCGCAGCATTTT. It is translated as CASTPRGPQHF.

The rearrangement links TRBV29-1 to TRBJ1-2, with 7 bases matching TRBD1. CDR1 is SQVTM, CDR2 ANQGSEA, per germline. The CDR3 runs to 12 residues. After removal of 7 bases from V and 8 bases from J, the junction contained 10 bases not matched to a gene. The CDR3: CSARQGLSGYTF. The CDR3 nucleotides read TGCAGCGCTAGACAGGGCTTGTCGGGCTACACCTTC.

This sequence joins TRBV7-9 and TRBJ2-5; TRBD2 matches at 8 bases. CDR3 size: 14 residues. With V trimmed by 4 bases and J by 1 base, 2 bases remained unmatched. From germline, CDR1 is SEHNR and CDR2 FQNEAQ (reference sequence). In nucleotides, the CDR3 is TGTGCCAGCAGCTGGACTAGCTCCCAAGAGACCCAGTACTTC. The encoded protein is CASSWTSSQETQYF.

The chain's CDR3 is CASSQVRGFSYEQYF. CDR3 nucleotides: TGCGCCAGCAGCCAAGTCCGGGGGTTCTCCTACGAGCAGTACTTC. The rearrangement uses TRBV4-3 and TRBJ2-7; a possible D gene is TRBD2 (6 bases). Trimming stripped 1 base from V and 0 bases from J, with 10 bases between. There are 15 residues in the CDR3. Per the germline V gene, CDR1 is LGHNA and CDR2 is YSLEER.

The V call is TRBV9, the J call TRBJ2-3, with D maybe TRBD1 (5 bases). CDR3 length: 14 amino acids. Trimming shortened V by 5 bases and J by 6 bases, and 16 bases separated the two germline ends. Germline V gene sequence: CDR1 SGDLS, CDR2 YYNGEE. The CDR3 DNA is TGTGCCAGCAGTTTCCGAAGGGGAATGGATACGCAGTATTTT. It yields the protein CASSFRRGMDTQYF.

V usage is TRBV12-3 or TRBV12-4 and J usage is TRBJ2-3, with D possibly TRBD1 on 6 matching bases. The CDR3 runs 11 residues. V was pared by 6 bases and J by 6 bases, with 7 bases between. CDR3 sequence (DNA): TGTGCCAGCAGAAGGGGGGATACGCAGTATTTT. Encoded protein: CASRRGDTQYF.